These 10 T cell receptor beta chains share one sample of origin, sequenced in a study of blood T cell repertoires in COVID-19. The assay was immunoSEQ multiplex PCR, and TCRdb's table has in-frame clones only and misses some. The repertoire consists of under 450,000 clones, with 70% to 90% occurring once and the leading ten covering around 13%. Source material: peripheral blood. The source of these receptors is a woman aged 45 to 65 with COVID-19, enrolled during active disease.

The V gene is TRBV5-8, the J gene TRBJ1-1, with a tentative D call TRBD1 (6 bases). Germline CDR1 is SGHTS and CDR2 is YDEGEE. V lost 0 bases, J lost 4 bases, and 13 bases lay in between. The CDR3 spans 15 residues. The CDR3 here is CASSLGSRGGTEAFF. CDR3 DNA sequence: TGTGCCAGCAGCTTGGGATCAAGGGGGGGCACTGAAGCTTTCTTT. Variable domain in full (rest from reference TRBV5-8 and TRBJ1-1): EAGVTQSPTHLIKTRGQQATLRCSPISGHTSVYWYQQALGLGLQFLLWYDEGEERNRGNFPPRFSGRQFPNYSSELNVNALELEDSALYLCASSLGSRGGTEAFFGQGTRLTVV.

This chain joins TRBV29-1 and TRBJ1-2; a possible D gene is TRBD1 (6 bases). The germline V and J ends were trimmed by 5 bases and 6 bases, with 16 bases remaining between them. Germline V gene data show CDR1 as SQVTM and CDR2 as ANQGSEA. The CDR3 is 13 residues long. CDR3 DNA: TGCAGCGTTCGACAGGAAGACTTGGATGGCTACACCTTC. Its translation is CSVRQEDLDGYTF.

The V and J genes are TRBV5-1 and TRBJ2-2, with TRBD1 as a possible D gene (5 bases). V lost 0 bases to trimming and J lost 5 bases, with 11 bases between them. This CDR3 comprises 15 residues. Germline V gene data show CDR1 as SGHRS and CDR2 as YFSETQ. The CDR3 spells CASSLATGLTGELFF. The CDR3 DNA is TGCGCCAGCAGCTTGGCCACAGGCTTAACCGGGGAGCTGTTTTTT.

J is TRBJ1-5 and V is TRBV19; no clear D. From germline, CDR1 is LNHDA and CDR2 SQIVND (reference sequence). The CDR3 is 15 amino acids. Trimming pared 6 bases from V and 7 bases from J, leaving 19 bases between. This chain's CDR3 is CASRPLGPREQPQHF. CDR3 coding DNA: TGTGCCAGTAGACCGCTCGGGCCCCGGGAACAGCCCCAGCATTTT.

The V and J genes are TRBV5-8 and TRBJ2-2; D possibly corresponds to TRBD2 (5 bases). The V end was cut by 10 bases, the J end by 6 bases, with 13 bases between. Germline V gene sequence: CDR1 SGHTS, CDR2 YDEGEE. This CDR3 comprises 12 residues. The CDR3 loop is CAEWRRAGELFF. CDR3 bases: TGTGCCGAGTGGAGGAGAGCCGGGGAGCTGTTTTTT.

This chain connects TRBV6-5 to TRBJ2-3; 10 bases match TRBD2. Germline V gene lookup returns CDR1 MNHEY and CDR2 SVGAGI. V trimming: 2 bases; J trimming: 4 bases; junction bases outside the gene matches: 6. This CDR3 has 16 residues. CDR3 sequence (DNA): TGTGCCAGCAGTTACACGATAAGCGGGGGGGCAGATACGCAGTATTTT. As protein: CASSYTISGGADTQYF.

This chain joins TRBV11-3 and TRBJ2-2; TRBD2 matches at 8 bases. CDR3 length: 15 amino acids. The J segment lost 5 bases and the V segment lost 2 bases, leaving 4 bases of the junction unmatched. Germline CDR1 SGHNT, CDR2 YENEEA. The CDR3 loop reads CASSLLRGGTGELFF. The CDR3 region has the DNA TGTGCCAGCAGCTTATTACGGGGGGGTACCGGGGAGCTGTTTTTT.

This clone occurred a few times. This rearrangement joins TRBV7-8 to TRBJ1-1; D is uncertain. The germline V and J ends were trimmed by 6 bases and 0 bases, with 8 bases remaining between them. Germline V CDR1 and CDR2: SGHVS, FQNEAQ. This CDR3 is 13 amino acids long. For the CDR3, the DNA is TGTGCCAGCAGGAGAAGCTTGAACACTGAAGCTTTCTTT. This sequence encodes CASRRSLNTEAFF.

The chain uses TRBV18 and TRBJ1-4; 8 bases agree with TRBD1. In germline, CDR1 is KGHSH, CDR2 LQKENI. The CDR3 has 14 amino acids. V trimming: 6 bases; J trimming: 9 bases; junction bases outside the gene matches: 9. The CDR3 DNA sequence: TGTGCCAGCTCCCCGGACAGGGACCTGAAAAAACTGTTTTTT. Translating it yields CASSPDRDLKKLFF.

V and J are TRBV2 and TRBJ1-1; maybe TRBD1 (5 bases). From germline, CDR1 is SNHLY and CDR2 FYNNEI. The CDR3 consists of 9 residues. The ends were cut back, 11 bases at V and 11 bases at J, with 12 bases in the middle. The CDR3 spells CAGTRGAFF. The DNA for the CDR3 is TGTGCCGGGACCCGGGGGGCTTTCTTT.